This T cell receptor (beta chain) was recorded in a study of cytomegalovirus exposure and HLA in healthy donors. PCR involved 60 Vbeta and 13 Jbeta primers. The table came from immunoSEQ multiplex PCR; TCRdb's copy has only in-frame clones and leaves some out. In the table there are some 200,000 clones, around three quarters of which are singletons. Deletions cut 6 bases from V and 5 bases from J, with 16 bases between. The CDR3 spans 14 residues. Per the germline V gene, CDR1 is MNHEY and CDR2 is SMNVEV (reference sequence). The specimen sequenced was PBMCs. The J gene is TRBJ2-5, the V gene TRBV27; weak D call: TRBD2 (5 bases). The sequence was collected from a woman aged 45-59 years in good health and CMV-seronegative. CDR3 loop: CASSADGVGETQYF. The CDR3 DNA reads as TGTGCCAGCAGCGCAGACGGGGTGGGGGAGACCCAGTACTTC.